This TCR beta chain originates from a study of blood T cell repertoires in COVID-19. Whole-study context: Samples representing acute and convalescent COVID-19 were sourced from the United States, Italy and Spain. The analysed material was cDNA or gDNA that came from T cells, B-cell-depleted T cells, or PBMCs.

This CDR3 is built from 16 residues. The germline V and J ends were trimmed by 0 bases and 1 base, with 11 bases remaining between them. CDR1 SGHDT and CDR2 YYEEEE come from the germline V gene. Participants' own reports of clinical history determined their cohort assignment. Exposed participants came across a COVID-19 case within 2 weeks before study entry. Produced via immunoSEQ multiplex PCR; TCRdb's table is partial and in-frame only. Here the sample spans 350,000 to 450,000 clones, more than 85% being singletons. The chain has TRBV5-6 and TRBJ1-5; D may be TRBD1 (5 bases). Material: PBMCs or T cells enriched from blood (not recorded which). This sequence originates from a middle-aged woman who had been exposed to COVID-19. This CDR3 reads CASSLEGQGSNQPQHF. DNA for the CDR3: TGTGCCAGCAGCTTGGAGGGTCAGGGAAGCAATCAGCCCCAGCATTTT.